The clone carrying this T cell receptor (beta chain) was seen a handful of times. The data derive from a study of shared clonotypes between healthy human individuals. The germline V gene has CDR1 MNHNS and CDR2 SASEGT. V was cut by 1 base and J by 6 bases, with 9 bases left in between. This CDR3 region has 13 residues. Naive CD8 populations comprised CD45RO-negative cells positively selected for CCR7, excluding terminally differentiated effector memory CD45RA+ cells. Sequenced by immunoSEQ multiplex PCR; TCRdb stores in-frame clones only, minus some. The data contain over 2,000,000 clones, 80% to 95% of them singletons.

The sequencing input was naive CD8+ T cells from PBMCs. The J gene is TRBJ1-1, the V gene TRBV6-1; D perhaps matches TRBD1 (6 bases). The origin of this receptor is a man between 18 and 35 years old in good health. Some clones in this sample may be carry-over from other donors' samples. The CDR3 DNA reads TGTGCCAGCAGTGAAGGGGCAGGGGCTGAAGCTTTCTTT. It specifies CASSEGAGAEAFF.